These 17 T cell receptor beta chains originate from one sample sequenced in a study of cytomegalovirus exposure and HLA in healthy donors. This PCR relied on a set of 60 Vbeta primers and 13 Jbeta primers. This table comes from immunoSEQ multiplex PCR, and its TCRdb copy is limited to in-frame clones, with some not included. The data show about 140,000 clones, with 76% seen just once and around 1.9% held by the top ten. Sequenced sample: PBMCs. These receptors were taken from a man aged 40-55 years in good health and CMV-seronegative.

V usage is TRBV6-5 and J usage is TRBJ2-1, with TRBD2 as a possible D gene (6 bases). Germline loops: CDR1 MNHEY, CDR2 SVGAGI. This CDR3 comprises 16 residues. V was shortened by 2 bases and J by 6 bases, with 17 bases between the two germline ends. The CDR3 DNA is TGTGCCAGCAGTTACGGCCGACTAGAGTTTGGCAATGAGCAGTTCTTC. Amino acids: CASSYGRLEFGNEQFF.

This sequence joins TRBV29-1 and TRBJ2-1, with D possibly TRBD1 on 6 matching bases. There are 13 residues in the CDR3. Germline lookup yields CDR1 SQVTM and CDR2 ANQGSEA. Between the trimmed V and J ends, which lost 8 bases and 7 bases, there was a span of 18 bases. CDR3 protein: CSHRPTGTNEQFF. The DNA for the CDR3 is TGCAGCCATCGGCCGACCGGGACAAATGAGCAGTTCTTC.

The chain employs TRBV6-5 and TRBJ1-1; no clear D. Germline CDR1 reads MNHEY; CDR2 reads SVGAGI. There are 13 residues in the CDR3. Trimming shortened V by 10 bases and J by 4 bases, and 16 bases separated the two germline ends. CDR3 amino acids: CATSPGVGTEAFF. In DNA form, the CDR3 reads TGTGCCACCTCTCCCGGGGTGGGCACTGAAGCTTTCTTT.

V usage is TRBV6-5 and J usage is TRBJ2-5, with 9 bases lining up with TRBD2. The CDR3 spans 15 residues. Germline V gene lookup returns CDR1 MNHEY and CDR2 SVGAGI. The V gene end was trimmed by 2 bases and the J gene end by 5 bases; junction bases not matched to a gene: 6. CDR3 loop: CASSYGAGGRETQYF. The CDR3 nucleotides read TGTGCCAGCAGTTACGGGGCGGGGGGGCGGGAGACCCAGTACTTC.

The V and J genes are TRBV4-3 and TRBJ1-4; D ambiguous. CDR3 length: 15 amino acids. Germline values: CDR1 LGHNA, CDR2 YSLEER. Trimming removed 0 bases from V and 7 bases from J, with 12 bases in between. The CDR3 reads CASSQENHPSEKLFF. CDR3 coding DNA: TGCGCCAGCAGCCAAGAAAACCATCCCAGTGAAAAACTGTTTTTT.

The rearrangement uses TRBV6-1 and TRBJ1-2, with D possibly being TRBD1 (6 bases). V dropped 6 bases and J dropped 2 bases, with 10 bases sitting between them. The CDR3 totals 13 residues. Germline assignment: CDR1 MNHNS and CDR2 SASEGT. In nucleotides, the CDR3 is TGTGCCAGCAGCCCAGGGGCCAACTATGGCTACACCTTC. It translates to CASSPGANYGYTF.

This chain connects TRBV18 to TRBJ2-7; 9 positions agree with TRBD1. The V and J ends lost 2 bases and 5 bases, in that order; junction bases with no gene match: 10. This CDR3 contains 16 residues. The germline V gene has CDR1 KGHSH and CDR2 LQKENI. The CDR3 DNA sequence: TGTGCCAGCTCACCATTGGACAGGGGCCCCTCAGACGAGCAGTACTTC. Translation gives CASSPLDRGPSDEQYF.

Points on this clone: The junction departs from the called germline gene at one end, perhaps through a read error. The CDR3 protein is CASTRGGGTNGLTF. Written as DNA, the CDR3 is TGTGCCAGCACCAGGGGTGGTGGGACCAACGGCCTGACTTTC. The chain combines TRBV6-5 with TRBJ2-6; D may be TRBD1 (6 bases). The CDR3 consists of 14 residues. Germline V gene sequence: CDR1 MNHEY, CDR2 SVGAGI.

A few counts support this clone. CDR3 coding DNA: TGTGCCAGTAGTATAGGGTCCCGGTCCTACAATGAGCAGTTCTTC. It translates to CASSIGSRSYNEQFF. V and J are TRBV19 and TRBJ2-1, with D hard to call. The CDR3 has 15 amino acids. Germline V gene data show CDR1 as LNHDA and CDR2 as SQIVND (reference sequence). V was pared by 1 base and J by 1 base, with 8 bases between.

CDR3 residues: CASSFGGRGETQYF. The CDR3 nucleotides read TGTGCCAGCAGCTTTGGCGGGAGGGGGGAGACCCAGTACTTC. The chain employs TRBV5-6 and TRBJ2-5, with 9 bases fitting TRBD2. Germline lookup yields CDR1 SGHDT and CDR2 YYEEEE. CDR3 size: 14 residues. V lost 2 bases and J lost 5; bases outside the gene matches: 4.

This clone was picked up one time. The chain employs TRBV7-2 and TRBJ2-5; 8 nucleotides line up with TRBD1. The V gene's germline CDR1 is SGHTA and CDR2 FQGNSA. V was clipped by 5 bases and J by 2 bases; unmatched bases: 4. This CDR3 is built from 14 residues. CDR3 bases: TGTGCCAGCAGCCGAGGACAGGGACAAGAGACCCAGTACTTC. It specifies CASSRGQGQETQYF. Looking up the rest from reference TRBV7-2 and TRBJ2-5 gives the full variable domain: GAGVSQSPSNKVTEKGKDVELRCDPISGHTALYWYRQSLGQGLEFLIYFQGNSAPDKSGLPSDRFSAERTGGSVSTLTIQRTQQEDSAVYLCASSRGQGQETQYFGPGTRLLVL.

J is TRBJ1-2 and V is TRBV27; 7 bases match TRBD1. The CDR3 extends over 15 amino acids. With V trimmed by 1 base and J by 3 bases, 5 bases remained unmatched. CDR1 is MNHEY, CDR2 SMNVEV, per germline (reference sequence). The CDR3 region has the DNA TGTGCCAGCAGTTTATTAGGGACAGCCCACTATGGCTACACCTTC. Residues: CASSLLGTAHYGYTF.

This chain connects TRBV27 to TRBJ1-5; 8 bases match TRBD1. In germline, CDR1 is MNHEY, CDR2 SMNVEV (reference sequence). The CDR3 runs 17 residues. J lost 5 bases, V lost 6 bases, and 15 bases had no gene match. This CDR3 is CASSPSPAAGGHQPQHF. CDR3 nucleotide sequence: TGTGCCAGCAGCCCAAGCCCTGCGGCAGGGGGCCATCAGCCCCAGCATTTT.

The CDR3 coding sequence is TGCAGCGCCGAAGGCAGGGGCACCTACAATGAGCAGTTCTTC. This encodes CSAEGRGTYNEQFF. This chain connects TRBV29-1 to TRBJ2-1; D is perhaps TRBD1 (6 bases). The CDR3 covers 14 residues. V lost 7 bases and J 2 bases, leaving 15 bases between the germline ends. Germline V gene data show CDR1 as SQVTM and CDR2 as ANQGSEA.

The V call is TRBV9, the J call TRBJ2-3; unclear D gene. Germline CDR1 SGDLS, CDR2 YYNGEE. V was shortened by 4 bases and J by 6 bases, with 9 bases between the two germline ends. The CDR3 is made up of 12 amino acids. In DNA form, the CDR3 reads TGTGCCAGCAGCTCCACTCCGGATACGCAGTATTTT. It codes for CASSSTPDTQYF.

The chain combines TRBV5-5 with TRBJ2-7; 7 positions match TRBD2. The junction had 9 bases not matched to a gene; V was cut back by 0 bases and J by 0 bases. The CDR3 sequence is 17 residues long. Germline CDR1 and CDR2: SGHKS and YYEKEE (reference sequence). CDR3 in DNA: TGTGCCAGCAGCTTGGGGGTGGGAGCGGGGTTCTCCTACGAGCAGTACTTC. It yields the protein CASSLGVGAGFSYEQYF.

The chain combines TRBV7-6 with TRBJ2-3; 8 nucleotides match TRBD2. The germline V gene has CDR1 SGHVS and CDR2 FNYEAQ. This CDR3 spans 18 amino acids. V shed 2 bases, J shed 3 bases, and the junction held 13 bases outside the gene matches. The CDR3 nucleotides read TGTGCCAGCAGCTTACGCGGGGGGTCCTTTGATCGGACAGATACGCAGTATTTT. As protein: CASSLRGGSFDRTDTQYF.